This TCR beta chain was identified during a study of blood T cell repertoires in COVID-19. About the study: PBMCs, B-cell-depleted T cells, or T cells provided the cDNA or gDNA that made up the material.

TCRdb's copy holds only in-frame clones and misses some; the assay was immunoSEQ multiplex PCR. The sample lists about 130,000 clones, roughly three quarters occurring once. Germline V gene data show CDR1 as LNHDA and CDR2 as SQIVND (reference sequence). Deletions cut 3 bases from V and 8 bases from J, with 10 bases between. The CDR3 is made up of 12 amino acids. Sequenced input: peripheral blood. The V and J genes are TRBV19 and TRBJ1-2; D is unresolved. This receptor was obtained from a woman in her 70s with COVID-19, enrolled during active disease. The CDR3, as DNA: TGTGCCAGTAGTATGCTGGGAGGAGGCTACACCTTC. Amino acids: CASSMLGGGYTF.